This T cell receptor (beta chain) was captured by sequencing in a study of CD8 T cells in Susac syndrome (dated by TCRdb to the late 2010s). Background for the entire study: Of the Susac syndrome patients who were sequenced, roughly 6 had clinically active disease and roughly eight were in clinical remission. Susac syndrome patients were therapy-naive, on corticosteroids (some also receiving IVIg), or on IVIg alone at blood withdrawal. Whether CD8+ T cell activation and differentiation in Susac syndrome was antigen driven was tested using repertoire sequencing. The research as a whole found: The number of individuals in the TCR sequencing and HLA analysis was recognized as being relatively small. In the CD4+ T cell repertoire of Susac syndrome patients, clonal expansion was not detected.

CDR3 length: 14 amino acids, cysteine to phenylalanine. Only the CDR3 DNA stays, 42 bases, in frame from base 1. The germline V gene encodes CDR1 DFQATT and CDR2 SNEGSKA (reference sequence). Trimming takes 0 bases from V and 2 bases from J, and the germline ends sit 10 bases apart. Peripheral blood CD8+ and CD4+ T cells from healthy donors, Susac syndrome patients and multiple sclerosis patients were profiled by high-throughput TCR beta sequencing. Susac syndrome patients met recently defined diagnostic criteria for definite or probable disease. CD8+ TEMRA cells were enriched by FACS, while bulk CD8+ and CD4+ T cells were purified by magnetic negative isolation. Blood was collected in EDTA tubes and processed within 24 hours, with PBMCs isolated through density gradient centrifugation. PBMCs intended for TCR sequencing were frozen in liquid nitrogen and were later thawed in a 37 degrees C water bath. The sorted or isolated CD4+, CD8+ and CD8+ TEMRA cells reached a purity of at least 90%.

Turning to this clonotype: No cognate antigen has been identified for it. The record has no base qualities; no much larger clone is one base away.

RNA was extracted with the RNeasy kit and about 0.5 to 1 ug was reverse transcribed using random hexamers. TCR beta CDR3 regions were amplified with the immunoSEQ multiplex PCR assay covering 54 Vbeta and 13 Jbeta segments. To correct PCR amplification bias, a synthetic template baseline was used for both primer optimization and computational correction. As for how the authors treated the data: Reads were annotated to V, D and J genes according to IMGT and were analyzed with immunoSEQ Analyzer, with only productive sequences retained. Clonality was calculated as one minus the Shannon entropy normalized by log2 of the number of productive unique sequences. Public and private clones were assessed among the 100 most prevalent clones of each patient and control. Clones were defined as Susac-specific when absent from the healthy and MS cohorts, from about 970 published viral clones and from other ImmuneACCESS disease sequences. TCRdb trimmed public reads at Q25 via fastp, called clones via MiXCR and kept in-frame beta chains. Rows matching on CDR3 protein sequence are summarized as one entry with the most common DNA and genes. The V and J calls and clone size come from TCRdb's table, not from the authors' own analysis. The sample records about 180,000 distinct CDR3 sequences, 94% of which are singletons. 0.12% of the sample is held by the ten biggest clonotypes.

The sequenced sample was CD4+ T cells from PBMCs. The rearrangement joined TRBV20-1 to TRBJ1-1; TRBD1 is a weak D gene call, 5 bases matching. This TCR came from a human donor with Susac syndrome. The nucleotide sequence reads TGCAGTGCTAGAGATACGGACACCAACACTGAAGCTTTCTTT. It translates as CSARDTDTNTEAFF.